This T cell receptor beta chain derives from a study of brain T cells in children with intractable seizures. Germline CDR1 and CDR2: SEHNR and FQNEAQ (reference sequence). The CDR3 totals 10 residues. Between the trimmed V and J ends, which lost 1 base and 9 bases, there was a span of 0 bases. Produced via immunoSEQ multiplex PCR; TCRdb's table is partial and in-frame only. Of 340,000 or so clones listed, about 93% were seen once; the top ten hold around 5%. Whole-study results and caveats: Absence of clones before surgery may stem from lower sequencing depth. HCMV serostatus was not known, and viral specificity came from CDR3 similarity only.

Documented time point: blood from clinic visit 5 months post-surgery; TSC patient then seizure free. Sequencing was limited to surgery cases with top T cell transcript signatures in brain tissue. At least one anti-epileptic drug was given before surgery. Concerning this clone itself: Antigen specificity is unknown.

The chain combines TRBV7-9 with TRBJ2-2, with no clear D. Sequences were derived from peripheral blood, sampled more than 4 months after surgery. The sequence derives from a boy in the first two years of life with tuberous sclerosis and intractable seizures. CDR3 sequence reads: CASSLGELFF. CDR3 bases: TGTGCCAGCAGCTTAGGGGAGCTGTTTTTT.